One and the same sample provided the 13 T cell receptor beta chains below, sequenced in a study of blood T cell repertoires in COVID-19. TCRdb's copy holds only in-frame clones and misses some; the assay was immunoSEQ multiplex PCR. Of roughly 220,000 clones detected, roughly 84% appear once; the ten largest clones hold 2.5% to 3.5%. The material sequenced was peripheral blood. The receptors were gathered from a man aged 50 or older who had recovered from COVID-19.

The chain uses TRBV19 and TRBJ1-1; 11 nucleotides match TRBD1. In germline, CDR1 is LNHDA, CDR2 SQIVND (reference sequence). V gave up 3 bases and J gave up 4 bases; unmatched junction bases: 4. The CDR3 sequence is 15 residues long. CDR3 bases: TGTGCCAGTAGTATTAGGACAGGGGGCGGCACTGAAGCTTTCTTT. This gives the protein CASSIRTGGGTEAFF.

This chain links TRBV27 with TRBJ2-7, with TRBD2 identical over 13 bases. Germline V gives CDR1 MNHEY, CDR2 SMNVEV (reference sequence). This CDR3 is 16 amino acids long. J gave up 7 bases and V 5 bases, and 11 bases lay outside the gene matches. CDR3 loop: CASSPRTSGRRGEQYF. The CDR3 nucleotides read TGTGCCAGCAGTCCTCGGACTAGCGGGAGAAGGGGTGAGCAGTACTTC.

This clone was seen only once. The chain uses TRBV11-2 and TRBJ2-2; D perhaps matches TRBD1 (6 bases). The CDR3 is 14 amino acids. Germline CDR1 and CDR2: SGHAT and FQNNGV. V lost 2 bases and J lost 5, with 9 bases in between. CDR3 in DNA: TGTGCCAGCAGCTTAACAGGGTTTACCGGGGAGCTGTTTTTT. It translates to CASSLTGFTGELFF.

The chain couples TRBV3-1 (or the pseudogene TRBV3-2) to TRBJ2-2; 8 positions agree with TRBD1. The CDR3 is 14 amino acids. The trim removed 4 bases at V and 7 bases at J, leaving 5 bases unmatched. Germline lookup yields CDR1 LGHDT and CDR2 YNNKEL (reference sequence). The CDR3 loop is CASSRQGPGGELFF. CDR3 coding DNA: TGTGCCAGCAGCCGACAGGGGCCCGGCGGGGAGCTGTTTTTT.

The chain carries TRBV28 and TRBJ2-3; D remains ambiguous. V shed 1 base and J shed 9 bases, with 14 bases lying between them. The CDR3 contains 14 residues. The germline gives CDR1 MDHEN, CDR2 SYDVKM. CDR3 DNA sequence: TGTGCCAGCAGTTTATTTTCCCGCGCCCTCACGCAGTATTTT. Its protein is CASSLFSRALTQYF.

This rearrangement joins TRBV19 to TRBJ1-5; weak D call: TRBD1 (6 bases). V was trimmed by 7 bases and J by 4 bases, leaving 11 bases between them. The length of the CDR3 is 13 residues. Per the germline V gene, CDR1 is LNHDA and CDR2 is SQIVND (reference sequence). CDR3 DNA sequence: TGTGCCAGTAAGGACAGAAGTAATCAGCCCCAGCATTTT. Its translation: CASKDRSNQPQHF. The full variable domain, its missing parts supplied by reference TRBV19 and TRBJ1-5, is DGGITQSPKYLFRKEGQNVTLSCEQNLNHDAMYWYRQDPGQGLRLIYYSQIVNDFQKGDIAEGYSVSREKKESFPLTVTSAQKNPTAFYLCASKDRSNQPQHFGDGTRLSIL.

The chain is built from TRBV11-2 and TRBJ2-1; TRBD2 matches 9 bases. J lost 10 bases, V lost 2 bases, and 15 bases had no gene match. This CDR3 has 17 residues. Germline V gene sequence: CDR1 SGHAT, CDR2 FQNNGV. The CDR3 sequence is CASSLLRGGRAIREQFF. The DNA of the CDR3 is TGTGCCAGCAGCTTACTCAGGGGCGGGAGGGCCATCAGGGAGCAGTTCTTC. The full variable domain, rest sourced from reference TRBV11-2 and TRBJ2-1, is EAGVAQSPRYKIIEKRQSVAFWCNPISGHATLYWYQQILGQGPKLLIQFQNNGVVDDSQLPKDRFSAERLKGVDSTLKIQPAKLEDSAVYLCASSLLRGGRAIREQFFGPGTRLTVL.

The gene calls are TRBV5-4 and TRBJ2-4, with D possibly TRBD2 on 6 matching bases. Germline CDR1 reads SGHNT; CDR2 reads YYREEE (reference sequence). This CDR3 region has 17 residues. Trimming took off 6 bases at V and 0 bases at J, with 19 bases between the two ends. CDR3 nucleotides: TGTGCCAGCACCCAAAGTGGGGGGACCCTAGCCAAAAACATTCAGTACTTC. Its protein product is CASTQSGGTLAKNIQYF.

DNA of the CDR3: TGTGCCAGCAGCGCCCCAGGGTATGGAAACACCATATATTTT. Its protein is CASSAPGYGNTIYF. The chain carries TRBV7-2 and TRBJ1-3; TRBD1 might be the D (5 bases). Trimming removed 5 bases from V and 3 bases from J, with 11 bases in between. The V gene's germline CDR1 is SGHTA and CDR2 FQGNSA. This CDR3 has 14 amino acids.

The chain combines TRBV7-9 with TRBJ2-1; a weak D match, TRBD2 (6 bases). V gave up 0 bases and J gave up 8 bases, with 14 bases separating them. CDR1 SEHNR and CDR2 FQNEAQ come from the germline V gene (reference sequence). The CDR3 runs to 15 residues. CDR3 sequence: CASSLAGGIFDEQFF. DNA of the CDR3: TGTGCCAGCAGCTTAGCGGGAGGAATTTTCGATGAGCAGTTCTTC.

V usage is TRBV7-8 and J usage is TRBJ2-7; 8 positions agree with TRBD2. The length of the CDR3 is 17 residues. From germline, CDR1 is SGHVS and CDR2 FQNEAQ. V shed 1 base, J shed 1 base, and the junction held 9 bases outside the gene matches. DNA of the CDR3: TGTGCCAGCAGCTTAGTAAGAGAAGCGGGAGTGTCCTACGAGCAGTACTTC. Translation: CASSLVREAGVSYEQYF.

The chain is built from TRBV28 and TRBJ2-7; the D gene is possibly TRBD2 (5 bases). This CDR3 has 15 residues. Trimming cost V 3 bases and J 7 bases, with 19 bases left between them. The V gene's germline CDR1 is MDHEN and CDR2 SYDVKM. CDR3 sequence: CASSLSGVVGREQYF. The CDR3 DNA follows: TGTGCCAGCAGTTTGTCCGGGGTAGTCGGTCGGGAGCAGTACTTC. The full variable domain, completed using reference TRBV28 and TRBJ2-7, is DVKVTQSSRYLVKRTGEKVFLECVQDMDHENMFWYRQDPGLGLRLIYFSYDVKMKEKGDIPEGYSVSREKKERFSLILESASTNQTSMYLCASSLSGVVGREQYFGPGTRLTVT.

The V call is TRBV30, the J call TRBJ1-6; weak D call: TRBD1 (5 bases). The germline CDR1 and CDR2 sequences are GTSNPN and SVGIG (reference sequence). The CDR3 covers 17 residues. The V end lost 4 bases, the J end lost 10 bases, and 26 bases lay between the germline ends. CDR3 loop: CAWTRRGLPGDSSPLHF. The CDR3 DNA is TGTGCCTGGACCCGAAGGGGACTCCCTGGGGATTCATCACCCCTCCACTTT. Variable domain in full (rest from reference TRBV30 and TRBJ1-6): SQTIHQWPATLVQPVGSPLSLECTVEGTSNPNLYWYRQAAGRGLQLLFYSVGIGQISSEVPQNLSASRPQDRQFILSSKKLLLSDSGFYLCAWTRRGLPGDSSPLHFGNGTRLTVT.